The 26 T cell receptor beta chains presented below share a single source sample, sequenced in a study of CD8+ T cells in alopecia areata. As the sequencing template, cDNA was produced by extracting RNA and reverse transcribing it. The protocol was immunoSEQ multiplex PCR, while the TCRdb copy is restricted to in-frame clones and leaves out a portion. There are roughly 280,000 clones in the sample; over 45% occur only once, and 0.75% to 0.95% lies in the top ten. Noted treatment: oral pan-JAK inhibitor, 5-10 mg twice daily. The sample in question was CD4+ T cells sorted from blood, obtained at roughly week 53, from a patient treated with tofacitinib. The source of these receptors is a human donor with alopecia areata.

Concerning this clone: Germline is not matched at one junction end, which may reflect a read error. The rearrangement joins TRBV11-1 to TRBJ2-2; TRBD1 aligns across 9 bases. This CDR3 has 15 amino acids. Germline CDR1 is SGHAT and CDR2 is FQDESV (reference sequence). The chain's CDR3 is CASRTGTGNAGELFF. The CDR3 DNA follows: TGTGCCAGCAGGACCGGGACAGGGAACGCCGGGGAGCTGTTTTTT.

This clone has more than one count but fewer than ten. The chain uses TRBV29-1 and TRBJ2-3, with D tentatively TRBD1 or TRBD2 (5 bases each). V was clipped by 6 bases and J by 1 base, with 14 bases between them. The CDR3 length is 14 residues. Per germline, CDR1 SQVTM and CDR2 ANQGSEA. The CDR3 sequence: CSVCTRGRTDTQYF. CDR3 DNA: TGCAGCGTCTGTACACGGGGACGCACAGATACGCAGTATTTT.

The V call is TRBV29-1, the J call TRBJ2-3, with D perhaps given as TRBD1 or TRBD2 (7 bases each). This CDR3 comprises 12 residues. The V gene lost 7 bases and the J gene lost 4 bases, with 12 bases spanning the gap. Germline-derived CDR1 and CDR2 are SQVTM and ANQGSEA. The CDR3, as DNA: TGCAGCGCGACAGGGAGGGCAGATACGCAGTATTTT. Translating gives CSATGRADTQYF.

This chain uses TRBV6-5 with TRBJ1-1; D is unresolved. The germline V and J ends were trimmed by 3 bases and 1 base, with 12 bases remaining between them. This CDR3 contains 15 residues. CDR1 is MNHEY and CDR2 is SVGAGI in the germline V gene. The CDR3 bases are TGTGCCAGCAGTTATATTCCCCTCTCGAACACTGAAGCTTTCTTT. Protein: CASSYIPLSNTEAFF.

The chain combines TRBV29-1 with TRBJ2-7, with D maybe TRBD2 (5 bases). Looked up from germline, CDR1 is SQVTM and CDR2 is ANQGSEA. The CDR3 loop spans 13 amino acids. V was clipped by 7 bases and J by 3 bases, with 16 bases between them. Here the CDR3 reads CSAIGVRSYEQYF. The CDR3 DNA follows: TGCAGCGCAATCGGGGTGAGAAGCTACGAGCAGTACTTC.

The J gene is TRBJ1-2, the V gene TRBV7-2, with a tentative D call TRBD1 (6 bases). CDR1 SGHTA and CDR2 FQGNSA come from the germline V gene. This CDR3 has 14 residues. V gave up 4 bases and J gave up 5 bases, with 14 bases separating them. This CDR3 is CASSWLGQTYGYTF. DNA of the CDR3: TGTGCCAGCAGCTGGTTAGGACAGACGTATGGCTACACCTTC.

The V and J genes are TRBV4-3 and TRBJ2-7, with a possible D match to TRBD1 (6 bases). This CDR3 region has 15 residues. V was clipped by 1 base and J by 3 bases, with 13 bases between them. Germline CDR1 LGHNA, CDR2 YSLEER. CDR3 region: CASSQAQGHLYEQYF. In DNA form, the CDR3 reads TGCGCCAGCAGCCAAGCTCAGGGACACCTCTACGAGCAGTACTTC.

This clone was seen a few times. This rearrangement joins TRBV5-8 to TRBJ1-4, with D hard to call. Deletions cut 5 bases from V and 13 bases from J, with 9 bases between. Per the germline V gene, CDR1 is SGHTS and CDR2 is YDEGEE. This CDR3 has 10 residues. The CDR3 loop is CASRVGTLFF. The CDR3, as DNA: TGTGCCAGCAGGGTGGGAACACTGTTTTTT.

This clone was found a few times. V is TRBV2 and J is TRBJ2-4; a weak D match, TRBD1 (5 bases). CDR1 and CDR2 (germline): SNHLY, FYNNEI. Deletions cut 2 bases from V and 1 base from J, with 9 bases between. The CDR3 totals 15 residues. CDR3 sequence reads: CASSERQIAKNIQYF. CDR3 DNA sequence: TGTGCCAGCAGTGAAAGACAGATTGCCAAAAACATTCAGTACTTC. Together with reference TRBV2 and TRBJ2-4, the CDR3 gives the full variable domain: EPEVTQTPSHQVTQMGQEVILRCVPISNHLYFYWYRQILGQKVEFLVSFYNNEISEKSEIFDDQFSVERPDGSNFTLKIRSTKLEDSAMYFCASSERQIAKNIQYFGAGTRLSVL.

The chain uses TRBV11-1 and TRBJ2-6, with a tentative D call TRBD1 (6 bases). Trimming pared 5 bases from V and 4 bases from J, leaving 21 bases between. Per germline, CDR1 SGHAT and CDR2 FQDESV (reference sequence). This CDR3 is built from 18 residues. The CDR3 DNA follows: TGTGCCAGCAGCCCCACATATGAGACAGGTATCGGGGCCAACGTCCTGACTTTC. It encodes CASSPTYETGIGANVLTF.

The J gene is TRBJ1-6, the V gene TRBV11-1; D not certain. The CDR3 covers 12 residues. Per the germline V gene, CDR1 is SGHAT and CDR2 is FQDESV (reference sequence). Trimming took 10 bases from V and 5 from J, leaving 9 bases between them. The CDR3 reads CAIGRDNSPLHF. For the CDR3, the DNA is TGTGCCATAGGACGCGATAATTCACCCCTCCACTTT.

CDR3 DNA: TGCAGCGTTGTGGTTTCGGGCCCTGAAGCTTTCTTT. Its protein is CSVVVSGPEAFF. The genes are TRBV29-1 and TRBJ1-1; no definite D call. CDR3 length: 12 amino acids. The germline gives CDR1 SQVTM, CDR2 ANQGSEA. Trimming left V 4 bases short and J 6 bases short, with 12 bases between.

The chain couples TRBV10-3 to TRBJ2-2; TRBD1 matches 10 bases. V shed 7 bases and J 4 bases; nucleotides not matched to a gene: 3. Looked up from germline, CDR1 is ENHRY and CDR2 is SYGVKD. The CDR3 runs to 14 residues. This CDR3 reads CAIKGDRGTGELFF. As DNA, the CDR3 is TGTGCCATCAAGGGGGACAGGGGCACCGGGGAGCTGTTTTTT.

This clone was observed a single time. The J gene is TRBJ1-5, the V gene TRBV5-6; possibly TRBD1 for D (6 bases). Germline CDR1 SGHDT, CDR2 YYEEEE. This CDR3 region has 13 residues. V lost 1 base and J 6 bases, leaving 8 bases between the germline ends. The CDR3 sequence: CASSLSRGQPQHF. The CDR3 DNA sequence: TGTGCCAGCAGCTTGAGCAGGGGTCAGCCCCAGCATTTT.

The CDR3 region is CASSSQARGAYNEQFF. CDR3 sequence (DNA): TGTGCCAGCAGCTCCCAGGCGCGGGGGGCATACAATGAGCAGTTCTTC. The genes are TRBV9 and TRBJ2-1, with 8 bases aligning to TRBD2. J gave up 4 bases and V 4 bases, and 10 bases lay outside the gene matches. This CDR3 spans 16 amino acids. Germline V gives CDR1 SGDLS, CDR2 YYNGEE.

In its sample, this clone was seen a few times. The chain carries TRBV5-6 and TRBJ2-1; D gene uncertain. Trimming pared 2 bases from V and 7 bases from J, leaving 13 bases between. This CDR3 contains 14 residues. CDR1 is SGHDT, CDR2 YYEEEE, per germline. The CDR3 sequence is CASSFRVIRNEQFF. CDR3 DNA sequence: TGTGCCAGCAGCTTTCGGGTAATTAGGAATGAGCAGTTCTTC.

This clone was seen only a few times. The chain recombines TRBV30 with TRBJ1-4; 8 nucleotides align to TRBD1. CDR3 size: 14 residues. Germline V CDR1 and CDR2: GTSNPN, SVGIG (reference sequence). V trimming: 1 base; J trimming: 7 bases; junction bases outside the gene matches: 5. The CDR3 loop is CAWSGTGLAEKLFF. Written as DNA, the CDR3 is TGTGCCTGGAGTGGGACAGGGTTGGCTGAAAAACTGTTTTTT.

This clone was recorded only once. This chain uses TRBV7-3 with TRBJ2-6; no reliable D call. The CDR3 is made up of 16 amino acids. In germline, CDR1 is SGHTA, CDR2 FQGTGA. Trimming pared 4 bases from V and 2 bases from J, leaving 12 bases between. CDR3 residues: CASSSPEGTGANVLTF. CDR3 in DNA: TGTGCCAGCAGCTCCCCTGAAGGTACTGGGGCCAACGTCCTGACTTTC.

The rearrangement uses TRBV7-2 and TRBJ2-3; D is unclear. V was trimmed by 5 bases and J by 0 bases, leaving 18 bases between them. CDR1 SGHTA and CDR2 FQGNSA come from the germline V gene. The CDR3 totals 17 residues. The chain's CDR3 is CASSRASGVGSTDTQYF. Written as DNA, the CDR3 is TGTGCCAGCAGCCGGGCGTCGGGTGTAGGGAGCACAGATACGCAGTATTTT.

This rearrangement joins TRBV5-1 to TRBJ1-1; D possibly corresponds to TRBD1 (5 bases). CDR3 length equals 17 residues. Germline V gene sequence: CDR1 SGHRS, CDR2 YFSETQ. Trimming removed 4 bases at V and 7 bases at J, with 26 bases between. CDR3 sequence reads: CASSPLGGAGGFGEAFF. The CDR3, as DNA: TGCGCCAGCAGCCCCCTAGGAGGGGCCGGAGGTTTTGGTGAAGCTTTCTTT.

This clone was recorded a few times. The chain joins TRBV5-1 to TRBJ2-7, with D perhaps matching TRBD1 (6 bases). CDR1 SGHRS and CDR2 YFSETQ come from the germline V gene. Between the trimmed V and J ends, which lost 0 bases and 3 bases, there was a span of 16 bases. The CDR3 runs 16 residues. CDR3 loop: CASSLAGAGAFYEQYF. As DNA, the CDR3 is TGCGCCAGCAGCTTGGCTGGCGCAGGGGCATTCTACGAGCAGTACTTC.

The chain employs TRBV30 and TRBJ1-5; D is unclear. The CDR3 sequence is 12 residues long. Germline V CDR1 and CDR2: GTSNPN, SVGIG (reference sequence). Trimming cost V 2 bases and J 5 bases, with 7 bases left between them. This CDR3 is CAWSQPHQPQHF. As DNA, the CDR3 is TGTGCCTGGAGTCAGCCCCATCAGCCCCAGCATTTT.

The chain combines TRBV29-1 with TRBJ1-4; tentatively, D is TRBD1 (6 bases). Germline lookup yields CDR1 SQVTM and CDR2 ANQGSEA. The CDR3 has 13 residues. The V end lost 4 bases, the J end lost 6 bases, and 12 bases lay between the germline ends. In DNA, the CDR3 is TGCAGCGTTGCCGGACAGCCGGATGAAAAACTGTTTTTT. Translated: CSVAGQPDEKLFF. The full variable domain, its missing parts supplied by reference TRBV29-1 and TRBJ1-4, is SAVISQKPSRDICQRGTSLTIQCQVDSQVTMMFWYRQQPGQSLTLIATANQGSEATYESGFVIDKFPISRPNLTFSTLTVSNMSPEDSSIYLCSVAGQPDEKLFFGSGTQLSVL.

This clone was recorded a few times. The rearrangement links TRBV19 to TRBJ2-3; the match to TRBD2 covers 7 bases. Looked up from germline, CDR1 is LNHDA and CDR2 is SQIVND (reference sequence). V shed 0 bases and J 0 bases; nucleotides not matched to a gene: 3. The CDR3 spans 16 residues. The CDR3 is CASSIEAGRSTDTQYF. CDR3 in DNA: TGTGCCAGTAGTATAGAAGCGGGGAGGAGCACAGATACGCAGTATTTT.

In nucleotides, the CDR3 is TGTGCCAGCAGTGAGCGATCACCCCTCCACTTT. The encoded protein is CASSERSPLHF. This rearrangement joins TRBV2 to TRBJ1-6, with D unclear. V was shortened by 3 bases and J by 10 bases, with 4 bases between the two germline ends. This CDR3 is built from 11 residues. Germline assignment: CDR1 SNHLY and CDR2 FYNNEI.

The J gene is TRBJ1-6, the V gene TRBV30; D uncertain. Between the trimmed V and J ends, which lost 1 base and 8 bases, there was a span of 15 bases. Germline V gives CDR1 GTSNPN, CDR2 SVGIG (reference sequence). The CDR3 has 15 amino acids. The CDR3 sequence is CAWSEVGGRYSPLHF. CDR3 sequence (DNA): TGTGCCTGGAGTGAGGTCGGAGGGAGATATTCACCCCTCCACTTT.